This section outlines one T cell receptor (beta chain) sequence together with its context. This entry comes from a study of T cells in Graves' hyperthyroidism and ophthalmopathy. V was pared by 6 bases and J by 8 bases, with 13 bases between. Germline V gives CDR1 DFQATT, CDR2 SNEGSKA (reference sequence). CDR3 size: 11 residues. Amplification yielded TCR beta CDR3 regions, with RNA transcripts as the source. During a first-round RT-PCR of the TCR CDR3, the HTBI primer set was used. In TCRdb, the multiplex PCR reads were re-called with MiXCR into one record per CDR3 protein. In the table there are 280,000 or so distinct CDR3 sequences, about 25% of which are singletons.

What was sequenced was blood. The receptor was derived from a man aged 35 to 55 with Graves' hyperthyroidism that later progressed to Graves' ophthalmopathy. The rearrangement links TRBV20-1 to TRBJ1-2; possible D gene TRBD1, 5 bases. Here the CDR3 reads CSARDGTGYTF. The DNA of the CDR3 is TGCAGTGCGAGGGACGGGACCGGCTACACCTTC.